A selection of T cell receptor beta chains follows, all from one sample in a study of T-cell memory formation after mild COVID-19. Via MiXCR, TCRdb re-called the 5' RACE reads, giving one row per CDR3 protein. The data contain some 290,000 distinct CDR3 sequences, around 15% of them singletons. Sequenced input: PBMCs or a T cell subset sorted from them (not recorded which). All receptors derive from a young man who had mild COVID-19 (a few samples of this study predate the infection). Cell type and time point are not known. The CDR3 runs from the conserved cysteine through the conserved F or W. D genes are given only for firm matches. Part of the rows lack a size; the others show once, few, many or a class for expanded clones.

V gene: TRBV5-8
J gene: TRBJ2-5
D gene: NA
clone size: few
CDR3 protein: CASSRASGHF
CDR3 DNA: TGTGCCAGCAGCCGGGCCAGTGGACACTTC

V gene: TRBV11-2
J gene: TRBJ2-1
D gene: TRBD1
clone size: few
CDR3 protein: CARGDRVYNEQFF
CDR3 DNA: TGTGCGAGGGGGGACAGGGTTTACAATGAGCAGTTCTTC

V gene: TRBV27
J gene: TRBJ1-2
D gene: NA
clone size: few
CDR3 protein: CASSLFPGANGYTF
CDR3 DNA: TGTGCCAGCAGTTTATTCCCAGGGGCGAATGGCTACACCTTC

V gene: TRBV7-9
J gene: TRBJ1-1
D gene: NA
clone size: NA
CDR3 protein: CASSSFRQAMNTEAFF
CDR3 DNA: TGTGCCAGCAGCTCTTTCCGACAGGCTATGAACACTGAAGCTTTCTTT

V gene: TRBV20-1
J gene: TRBJ1-6
D gene: TRBD1
clone size: NA
CDR3 protein: CSAAQGTGSPLHF
CDR3 DNA: TGCAGTGCCGCACAGGGGACTGGGTCACCCCTCCACTTT

V gene: TRBV28
J gene: TRBJ1-2
D gene: NA
clone size: few
CDR3 protein: CASSSAGADGYTF
CDR3 DNA: TGTGCCAGCAGTTCCGCAGGGGCGGATGGCTACACCTTC

V gene: TRBV2
J gene: TRBJ2-7
D gene: NA
clone size: NA
CDR3 protein: CASSEWESYEQYF
CDR3 DNA: TGTGCCAGCAGTGAGTGGGAATCCTACGAGCAGTACTTC

V gene: TRBV7-6
J gene: TRBJ2-7
D gene: NA
clone size: NA
CDR3 protein: CASSLGGNGVGYEQYF
CDR3 DNA: TGTGCCAGCAGCTTAGGGGGGAACGGAGTAGGCTACGAGCAGTACTTC

V gene: TRBV6-6
J gene: TRBJ1-1
D gene: TRBD1
clone size: few
CDR3 protein: CASSDRDPEAFF
CDR3 DNA: TGTGCCAGCAGTGACAGGGACCCTGAAGCTTTCTTT

V gene: TRBV6-2/TRBV6-3
J gene: TRBJ2-3
D gene: TRBD1
clone size: NA
CDR3 protein: CASSYLDRQGRQYF
CDR3 DNA: TGTGCCAGCAGTTACTTGGACAGACAGGGAAGGCAGTATTTT

V gene: TRBV29-1
J gene: TRBJ2-2
D gene: NA
clone size: few
CDR3 protein: CSVEELRQGVTGELFF
CDR3 DNA: TGCAGCGTTGAGGAGCTGCGGCAGGGTGTCACCGGGGAGCTGTTTTTT

V gene: TRBV18
J gene: TRBJ1-2
D gene: NA
clone size: few
CDR3 protein: CASSPNPDSNYGYTF
CDR3 DNA: TGTGCCAGCTCACCGAACCCCGACAGCAACTATGGCTACACCTTC

V gene: TRBV7-3
J gene: TRBJ2-2
D gene: NA
clone size: NA
CDR3 protein: CASSFMDGAGELFF
CDR3 DNA: TGTGCCAGCAGCTTCATGGACGGGGCCGGGGAGCTGTTTTTT

V gene: TRBV3-1
J gene: TRBJ1-1
D gene: NA
clone size: many
CDR3 protein: CASSQDGAAEAFF
CDR3 DNA: TGTGCCAGCAGCCAAGACGGGGCGGCTGAGGCTTTCTTT

V gene: TRBV5-1
J gene: TRBJ1-1
D gene: NA
clone size: NA
CDR3 protein: CASSLGVSVNTEAFF
CDR3 DNA: TGCGCCAGCAGCTTGGGAGTAAGTGTGAACACTGAAGCTTTCTTT

V gene: TRBV6-2/TRBV6-3
J gene: TRBJ2-5
D gene: NA
clone size: NA
CDR3 protein: CASSYSTGTTKETQYF
CDR3 DNA: TGTGCCAGCAGTTACTCAACAGGGACAACAAAAGAGACCCAGTACTTC

V gene: TRBV7-7
J gene: TRBJ2-2
D gene: NA
clone size: many
CDR3 protein: CASRPGPNTGELFF
CDR3 DNA: TGTGCCAGCAGACCCGGGCCGAACACCGGGGAGCTGTTTTTT

V gene: TRBV7-9
J gene: TRBJ1-5
D gene: NA
clone size: few
CDR3 protein: CASSPDRQPQHF
CDR3 DNA: TGTGCCAGCAGCCCAGACCGGCAGCCCCAGCATTTT

V gene: TRBV12-3/TRBV12-4
J gene: TRBJ1-1
D gene: NA
clone size: many
CDR3 protein: CASSLSEVNTEAFF
CDR3 DNA: TGTGCCAGCAGTTTATCGGAAGTGAACACTGAAGCTTTCTTT

V gene: TRBV5-1
J gene: TRBJ2-3
D gene: TRBD1
clone size: many
CDR3 protein: CASSLQGANTDTQYF
CDR3 DNA: TGCGCCAGCAGCTTACAGGGGGCTAACACAGATACGCAGTATTTT

V gene: TRBV6-5
J gene: TRBJ1-2
D gene: TRBD1
clone size: NA
CDR3 protein: CAVYRDSHGYTF
CDR3 DNA: TGTGCCGTATACCGGGACAGTCATGGCTACACCTTC

V gene: TRBV12-3/TRBV12-4
J gene: TRBJ1-2
D gene: TRBD1
clone size: NA
CDR3 protein: CASSFGTAYTF
CDR3 DNA: TGTGCCAGCAGTTTCGGGACAGCCTACACCTTC

V gene: TRBV6-2/TRBV6-3
J gene: TRBJ2-7
D gene: NA
clone size: few
CDR3 protein: CASRRPGTYEQYF
CDR3 DNA: TGTGCCAGCAGGCGTCCAGGGACGTACGAGCAGTACTTC

V gene: TRBV29-1
J gene: TRBJ1-4
D gene: NA
clone size: NA
CDR3 protein: CSVGGGATNEKLFF
CDR3 DNA: TGCAGCGTTGGAGGGGGTGCAACTAATGAAAAACTGTTTTTT

V gene: TRBV30
J gene: TRBJ2-3
D gene: TRBD2
clone size: few
CDR3 protein: CAWSVSGGWDTQYF
CDR3 DNA: TGTGCCTGGAGTGTCAGCGGGGGCTGGGATACGCAGTATTTT

V gene: TRBV7-2
J gene: TRBJ1-1
D gene: NA
clone size: few
CDR3 protein: CASSLALMGTEAFF
CDR3 DNA: TGTGCCAGCAGCTTAGCGCTAATGGGGACTGAAGCTTTCTTT

V gene: TRBV2
J gene: TRBJ2-3
D gene: NA
clone size: few
CDR3 protein: CASSDAGRGDTQYF
CDR3 DNA: TGTGCCAGCAGTGATGCGGGGAGAGGTGATACGCAGTATTTT

V gene: TRBV2
J gene: TRBJ2-5
D gene: NA
clone size: NA
CDR3 protein: CASGPQGPETQYF
CDR3 DNA: TGTGCCAGCGGACCACAGGGTCCAGAGACCCAGTACTTC